This is a list of T cell receptor beta chains from one sample in a study of CD8+ T cells in alopecia areata. The data were produced by immunoSEQ multiplex PCR, yet TCRdb's version contains in-frame clones alone and is incomplete. The repertoire holds about 160,000 clones, roughly two thirds seen once, with over 0.85% in the top ten. The starting material was CD4+ T cells sorted from blood, obtained at week 4, from a patient treated with tofacitinib. These receptors were obtained from a human donor with alopecia areata. Each CDR3 is given with its conserved first and last residue. The D gene is left open where the match is weak. Expanded clones are given a class, and other clones once, few, many or no size at all.

cdr3_aa | cdr3_nt | v_call | clone_size | j_call | d_call
CASSIGPSRETQYF | TGTGCCAGTAGTATAGGGCCTAGCAGGGAGACCCAGTACTTC | TRBV19 | . | TRBJ2-5 | .
CASSQEGNRGYEQYF | TGCGCCAGCAGCCAAGAGGGGAACAGGGGCTACGAGCAGTACTTC | TRBV4-1 | . | TRBJ2-7 | TRBD1
CASSQVGTGAYGYTF | TGCGCCAGCAGCCAAGTCGGGACAGGGGCTTATGGCTACACCTTC | TRBV4-3 | . | TRBJ1-2 | TRBD1
CAISERSGNQPQHF | TGTGCCATCAGTGAAAGATCCGGCAATCAGCCCCAGCATTTT | TRBV10-3 | . | TRBJ1-5 | .
CASSFGAGNQPQHF | TGTGCCAGCAGTTTCGGCGCGGGCAATCAGCCCCAGCATTTT | TRBV6-5 | . | TRBJ1-5 | .
CASSLQGAHTEAFF | TGCGCCAGCAGCTTGCAGGGGGCGCACACTGAAGCTTTCTTT | TRBV5-1 | . | TRBJ1-1 | TRBD1
CASSLPTSGYNEQFF | TGTGCCAGCAGCTTACCGACTAGCGGTTACAATGAGCAGTTCTTC | TRBV7-3 | . | TRBJ2-1 | TRBD2
CSAHGTGGRGYTF | TGCAGCGCCCACGGGACAGGGGGCCGGGGCTACACCTTC | TRBV29-1 | . | TRBJ1-2 | TRBD1
CASSLAAGGFGYTF | TGCGCCAGCAGCTTGGCTGCAGGGGGCTTTGGCTACACCTTC | TRBV5-1 | few | TRBJ1-2 | TRBD1
CALGRTGGTDTQYF | TGTGCCCTTGGAAGGACCGGGGGCACAGATACGCAGTATTTT | TRBV30 | . | TRBJ2-3 | .
CAWNWDRQETQYF | TGTGCCTGGAACTGGGACCGCCAAGAGACCCAGTACTTC | TRBV30 | once | TRBJ2-5 | .
CAWSVDSGEAFF | TGTGCCTGGAGTGTCGATTCGGGTGAAGCTTTCTTT | TRBV30 | . | TRBJ1-1 | .
CAWSSGEDQPQHF | TGTGCCTGGAGTTCGGGGGAGGATCAGCCCCAGCATTTT | TRBV30 | . | TRBJ1-5 | .
CASSLGQSGQETQYF | TGTGCCAGCAGCTTAGGGCAGAGCGGCCAAGAGACCCAGTACTTC | TRBV7-6 | few | TRBJ2-5 | .
CAWTPGQLTYEQYF | TGTGCCTGGACTCCGGGACAGCTGACCTACGAGCAGTACTTC | TRBV30 | . | TRBJ2-7 | TRBD1
CASSRDSSTGELFF | TGCGCCAGCAGCCGGGACAGCAGCACCGGGGAGCTGTTTTTT | TRBV5-1 | . | TRBJ2-2 | TRBD1
CASSEWGPDTQYF | TGTGCCAGCAGCGAGTGGGGACCAGATACGCAGTATTTT | TRBV9 | few | TRBJ2-3 | .
CASGLGLAGVFEQFF | TGTGCTAGTGGTTTGGGACTAGCGGGGGTTTTTGAGCAGTTCTTC | TRBV12-5 | few | TRBJ2-1 | TRBD2
CAWSASFGTVISDQPQHF | TGTGCCTGGAGTGCCTCTTTCGGGACGGTCATATCTGATCAGCCCCAGCATTTT | TRBV30 | . | TRBJ1-5 | .
CSVVKDRNTGELFF | TGCAGCGTCGTGAAGGACAGGAACACCGGGGAGCTGTTTTTT | TRBV29-1 | . | TRBJ2-2 | .
CAWAFTGTTSAAQYF | TGTGCCTGGGCATTTACCGGGACTACCTCCGCGGCCCAGTACTTC | TRBV30 | . | TRBJ2-5 | TRBD2
CASASDPGQEYNEQFF | TGTGCCAGCGCCTCAGACCCGGGACAAGAATACAATGAGCAGTTCTTC | TRBV27 | . | TRBJ2-1 | .
CSVATAQGNEQYF | TGCAGCGTTGCGACCGCACAGGGAAACGAGCAGTACTTC | TRBV29-1 | . | TRBJ2-7 | .
CAWSSRRAGTGELFF | TGTGCCTGGAGTTCCCGCAGGGCAGGCACCGGGGAGCTGTTTTTT | TRBV30 | . | TRBJ2-2 | .